This TCR beta chain is drawn from a study of blood T cell repertoires in COVID-19. As for the study in general: The cDNA or gDNA used as material had been derived from T cells, B-cell-depleted T cells, or PBMCs.

The germline V gene encodes CDR1 KGHDR and CDR2 SFDVKD. The CDR3 is made up of 12 amino acids. The ends were cut back, 4 bases at V and 5 bases at J, with 7 bases in the middle. With regard to this clone: The same CDR3 can be traced to other DNA sequences in this sample.

Authors' processing steps: Using reference gene primer amplification, nucleated cell counts were estimated. TCRdb keeps only in-frame clones here, not all; method: immunoSEQ multiplex PCR. V, J and clone size reflect that table, while D and trimming were determined from the DNA. The sample holds roughly 260,000 clones, under 95% seen once. Recovery among Cohort 3 donors was established by two negative PCRs, clearance, or symptom resolution. The chain combines TRBV24-1 with TRBJ1-2; D ambiguous. Sequences were obtained from PBMCs or T cells enriched from blood (not recorded which). This clonotype originated in a woman aged 18-35 years who had recovered from COVID-19. DNA of the CDR3: TGTGCCACCAGTGACCCCGGTTATGGCTACACCTTC. Its protein is CATSDPGYGYTF.